The 7 T cell receptor beta chains below all came from one sample that was sequenced in a study of blood T cell repertoires in COVID-19. Repertoires were generated with immunoSEQ multiplex PCR, while TCRdb's copy carries only in-frame clones and drops some. The table includes 180,000 or so clones, 70% to 90% detected once. The specimen was peripheral blood. The receptors come from a man between 35 and 55 years old with active or convalescent COVID-19.

The chain joins TRBV7-8 to TRBJ2-6, with D possibly being TRBD1 (5 bases). Germline CDR1 SGHVS, CDR2 FQNEAQ. V was trimmed by 2 bases and J by 5 bases, leaving 16 bases between them. The CDR3 covers 17 residues. The CDR3 region has the DNA TGTGCCAGCAGCTTAACCGGACCAGGGTACTGGGCCAACGTCCTGACTTTC. It codes for CASSLTGPGYWANVLTF.

The chain combines TRBV11-2 with TRBJ2-5, with 8 bases fitting TRBD1. Germline values: CDR1 SGHAT, CDR2 FQNNGV. The CDR3 sequence is 15 residues long. The J segment lost 4 bases and the V segment lost 1 base, leaving 5 bases of the junction unmatched. CDR3 bases: TGTGCCAGCAGCTTAGTCGACAGGGGAGGAGAGACCCAGTACTTC. It codes for CASSLVDRGGETQYF.

The V call is TRBV6-1, the J call TRBJ1-1; maybe TRBD1 (5 bases). Trimming removed 3 bases at V and 5 bases at J, with 10 bases between. Germline-derived CDR1 and CDR2 are MNHNS and SASEGT. The CDR3 sequence is 13 residues long. The CDR3 sequence: CASSETVRTEAFF. The CDR3 bases are TGTGCCAGCAGTGAGACAGTGAGGACTGAAGCTTTCTTT.

The CDR3 DNA reads TGTGCCAGCAGCCTGACAGGGGGCACTGAAGCTTTCTTT. Residues: CASSLTGGTEAFF. The chain couples TRBV11-3 to TRBJ1-1; TRBD1 agrees at 9 bases. The CDR3 loop spans 13 amino acids. V lost 5 bases, J lost 4 bases, and 2 bases stayed unmatched. Per the germline V gene, CDR1 is SGHNT and CDR2 is YENEEA.

The V and J genes are TRBV2 and TRBJ1-2; the D is unclear. Trimming took 7 bases from V and 7 from J, leaving 10 bases between them. This CDR3 region has 11 residues. Germline CDR1 SNHLY, CDR2 FYNNEI. CDR3 nucleotides: TGTGCCAGCAAACTGGAGCTTGGCTACACCTTC. This translates into CASKLELGYTF.

This clone was detected a few times. The V gene is TRBV7-9, the J gene TRBJ2-2, with 11 bases fitting TRBD2. CDR1 is SEHNR and CDR2 is FQNEAQ in the germline V gene (reference sequence). The trim removed 11 bases at V and 2 bases at J, leaving 13 bases unmatched. The CDR3 sequence is 17 residues long. The CDR3 DNA follows: TGTGCCCCAGCTTCCGCTAGCGGGGGGATTAACACCGGGGAGCTGTTTTTT. Encoded protein: CAPASASGGINTGELFF.

The chain employs TRBV11-3 and TRBJ2-7; 8 nucleotides match TRBD2. From germline, CDR1 is SGHNT and CDR2 YENEEA. This CDR3 is built from 15 residues. After removal of 0 bases from V and 4 bases from J, the junction contained 5 bases not matched to a gene. The DNA for the CDR3 is TGTGCCAGCAGCTTAGAAGGTAGCGGGGCTTACGAGCAGTACTTC. The encoded protein is CASSLEGSGAYEQYF.